Presented here are 19 T cell receptor beta chains from one specimen sequenced in a study of CD4 T cells in relation to SARS-CoV-2 and coronaviruses (dated by TCRdb to about 2021). CD4+ T cells from unexposed donors were collected before the COVID-19 pandemic (2011-2018). After approximately eleven days of culture, CD4+ T cells were isolated with the EasySep CD4+ T cell isolation kit. Antigens for these TCRs are unknown. The method was the immunoSEQ multiplex PCR assay. TCRdb holds this immuneACCESS table with in-frame rearrangements only. Some clones are missing; in checked studies, unresolved V genes explain under half, and the rest has no known cause. The sample has about 22,000 clones on record, less than 85% of them singletons. 17% of the sample is taken by the ten largest. The specimen sequenced was CD4+ T cells from PBMCs, cultured in vitro. These receptors originate from a human donor in good health.

V and J are TRBV7-9 and TRBJ2-6; 9 bases are a match to TRBD1. The CDR3 loop spans 19 amino acids. Germline-derived CDR1 and CDR2 are SEHNR and FQNEAQ (reference sequence). With 7 bases clipped from V and 2 bases from J, the junction kept 15 bases outside the gene matches. The CDR3 nucleotides read TGTGCCAGCACCGGAGCTCCCGGGACAGGGAGTACTGGGGCCAACGTCCTGACTTTC. This encodes CASTGAPGTGSTGANVLTF.

This sequence joins TRBV11-2 and TRBJ2-3; D unclear. Germline lookup yields CDR1 SGHAT and CDR2 FQNNGV. The CDR3 contains 12 residues. V was pared by 5 bases and J by 6 bases, with 9 bases between. The CDR3 reads CASSPAVDTQYF. CDR3 in DNA: TGTGCCAGCAGCCCCGCGGTGGATACGCAGTATTTT. The full variable domain, its missing parts supplied by reference TRBV11-2 and TRBJ2-3, is EAGVAQSPRYKIIEKRQSVAFWCNPISGHATLYWYQQILGQGPKLLIQFQNNGVVDDSQLPKDRFSAERLKGVDSTLKIQPAKLEDSAVYLCASSPAVDTQYFGPGTRLTVL.

This clone was seen a single time. Sequence at one end of the junction differs from germline and may be a read error. This rearrangement joins TRBV9 to TRBJ1-1; 9 bases are a match to TRBD1. The CDR3 spans 15 residues. Germline V CDR1 and CDR2: SGDLS, YYNGEE. The CDR3 reads CASSVGQGKDTEAFF. The CDR3 DNA follows: TGTGCCAGCAGTGTAGGACAGGGGAAGGACACTGAAGCTTTCTTT.

The chain couples TRBV5-5 to TRBJ2-1; 9 bases are shared with TRBD2. The CDR3 contains 15 residues. CDR1 and CDR2 (germline): SGHKS, YYEKEE (reference sequence). V lost 2 bases to trimming and J lost 4 bases; unmatched junction nucleotides: 4. In nucleotides, the CDR3 is TGTGCCAGCAGCTTTGGCCTAGCGGGATACAATGAGCAGTTCTTC. Its translation: CASSFGLAGYNEQFF.

The chain couples TRBV5-1 to TRBJ2-1; D is possibly TRBD2 (6 bases). The CDR3 runs 15 residues. The V gene's germline CDR1 is SGHRS and CDR2 YFSETQ. With 2 bases removed from V and 0 bases from J, the gap between germline ends came to 9 bases. CDR3 sequence: CASSLGGSSYNEQFF. The CDR3, as DNA: TGCGCCAGCAGCTTAGGAGGGAGCTCCTACAATGAGCAGTTCTTC. The full variable domain, in which reference TRBV5-1 and TRBJ2-1 provide the parts outside the CDR3, is KAGVTQTPRYLIKTRGQQVTLSCSPISGHRSVSWYQQTPGQGLQFLFEYFSETQRNKGNFPGRFSGRQFSNSRSEMNVSTLELGDSALYLCASSLGGSSYNEQFFGPGTRLTVL.

This rearrangement joins TRBV19 to TRBJ2-7, with D uncertain. Trimming cost V 4 bases and J 6 bases, with 13 bases left between them. Germline V CDR1 and CDR2: LNHDA, SQIVND (reference sequence). This CDR3 region has 13 residues. This CDR3 is CASSKSWALEQYF. CDR3 sequence (DNA): TGTGCCAGTAGTAAGAGTTGGGCTCTCGAGCAGTACTTC.

V usage is TRBV9 and J usage is TRBJ1-2; maybe TRBD1 (6 bases). The CDR3 is 16 residues long. V gave up 4 bases and J gave up 1 base, with 17 bases separating them. The germline gives CDR1 SGDLS, CDR2 YYNGEE. Written as DNA, the CDR3 is TGTGCCAGCAGCCTCCTCACGGGGGGCCTTAACTATGGCTACACCTTC. It codes for CASSLLTGGLNYGYTF.

The rearrangement joins TRBV6-5 to TRBJ1-1, with 11 bases lining up with TRBD1. This CDR3 has 14 amino acids. CDR1 MNHEY and CDR2 SVGAGI come from the germline V gene. Trimming at V came to 2 bases and at J to 11 bases, leaving 7 bases not matched to a gene. CDR3 DNA sequence: TGTGCCAGCAGTTACGGGGGACAGGGGGTAAGGGCTTTCTTT. Protein product: CASSYGGQGVRAFF.

There are a few counts of this clone. The chain's CDR3 is CAISESLTTNEKLFF. DNA for the CDR3: TGTGCCATCAGTGAGTCCCTGACAACTAATGAAAAACTGTTTTTT. V usage is TRBV10-3 and J usage is TRBJ1-4; no reliable D call. CDR3 length equals 15 residues. V dropped 0 bases and J dropped 0 bases, with 5 bases sitting between them. From germline, CDR1 is ENHRY and CDR2 SYGVKD.

In this sample, this clone turned up a few times. The chain combines TRBV5-1 with TRBJ2-7, with D possibly TRBD1 on 5 matching bases. Trimming took off 0 bases at V and 6 bases at J, with 13 bases between the two ends. CDR1 and CDR2 (germline): SGHRS, YFSETQ. The CDR3 extends over 14 amino acids. The CDR3 spells CASSLARAGGEQYF. CDR3 DNA sequence: TGCGCCAGCAGCTTGGCCAGGGCTGGCGGCGAGCAGTACTTC.

This clone was seen a few times. The rearrangement uses TRBV6-2 or TRBV6-3 and TRBJ2-1; TRBD1 is a possible D gene (5 bases). V lost 5 bases to trimming and J lost 16 bases, with 18 bases between them. Germline CDR1 reads MNHEY; CDR2 reads SVGEGT. The CDR3 totals 12 residues. In nucleotides, the CDR3 is TGTGCCAGCAGTCACGAACGTGGTAGGGGCTTCTTC. Protein sequence: CASSHERGRGFF.

The chain joins TRBV5-8 to TRBJ1-5, with a tentative D call TRBD1 (5 bases). The ends were cut back, 5 bases at V and 2 bases at J, with 20 bases in the middle. In germline, CDR1 is SGHTS, CDR2 YDEGEE. The CDR3 totals 17 residues. In nucleotides, the CDR3 is TGTGCCAGCAGTAACGGGAGGACAAGTATCGGCAATCAGCCCCAGCATTTT. Translated: CASSNGRTSIGNQPQHF.

The chain uses TRBV10-1 and TRBJ2-1, with a possible D match to TRBD1 (6 bases). The V and J ends lost 6 bases and 10 bases respectively, with 19 bases between them. CDR1 WNHNN and CDR2 SYGVQD come from the germline V gene (reference sequence). The CDR3 sequence is 14 residues long. CDR3 residues: CASSPQGSDIEQFF. The CDR3 DNA reads TGCGCCAGCAGCCCACAGGGTTCCGACATCGAGCAGTTCTTC.

This clone has just one count. This rearrangement joins TRBV4-1 to TRBJ1-1; D possibly corresponds to TRBD1 (6 bases). Germline V CDR1 and CDR2: MGHRA, YSYEKL. Deletions cut 1 base from V and 5 bases from J, with 14 bases between. CDR3 length equals 15 residues. CDR3 coding DNA: TGCGCCAGCAGCCAAGCGGAGGGGGGCAGGACTGAAGCTTTCTTT. Translating it yields CASSQAEGGRTEAFF.

This sequence joins TRBV2 and TRBJ2-2; unclear D gene. Trimming shortened V by 2 bases and J by 0 bases, and 7 bases separated the two germline ends. Germline lookup yields CDR1 SNHLY and CDR2 FYNNEI. The CDR3 loop spans 15 amino acids. This CDR3 reads CASSETTSNTGELFF. The CDR3 region has the DNA TGTGCCAGCAGTGAAACGACTTCGAACACCGGGGAGCTGTTTTTT.

There are a few counts of this clone. The chain has TRBV12-5 and TRBJ1-5; D is unclear. The V gene's germline CDR1 is LGHNT and CDR2 FRNRAP. The ends were cut back, 3 bases at V and 1 base at J, with 4 bases in the middle. CDR3 size: 13 residues. The CDR3 DNA reads as TGTGCTAGTGGTTTAGACAGCAATCAGCCCCAGCATTTT. It translates to CASGLDSNQPQHF. Based on the CDR3 plus reference TRBV12-5 and TRBJ1-5, the full variable domain is DARVTQTPRHKVTEMGQEVTMRCQPILGHNTVFWYRQTMMQGLELLAYFRNRAPLDDSGMPKDRFSAEMPDATLATLKIQPSEPRDSAVYFCASGLDSNQPQHFGDGTRLSIL.

The chain links TRBV9 to TRBJ2-6; weak D call: TRBD1 (6 bases). This CDR3 contains 19 residues. V shed 5 bases and J shed 0 bases, with 21 bases lying between them. Germline-derived CDR1 and CDR2 are SGDLS and YYNGEE. The CDR3 sequence: CASRDSLPGQHSGANVLTF. Here the CDR3 DNA reads TGTGCCAGCAGAGACTCCCTACCGGGACAACACTCTGGGGCCAACGTCCTGACTTTC.

The chain links TRBV19 to TRBJ2-3, with 8 bases fitting TRBD2. The germline V gene encodes CDR1 LNHDA and CDR2 SQIVND (reference sequence). The junction had 12 bases not matched to a gene; V was cut back by 3 bases and J by 4 bases. CDR3 length: 17 residues. The CDR3 region is CASSIRGAGGQADTQYF. For the CDR3, the DNA is TGTGCCAGTAGTATTCGGGGCGCGGGAGGCCAGGCAGATACGCAGTATTTT.

This chain joins TRBV4-1 and TRBJ1-3; D remains ambiguous. Germline CDR1 and CDR2: MGHRA and YSYEKL. V was clipped by 1 base and J by 8 bases, with 12 bases between them. This CDR3 has 14 amino acids. The CDR3 is CASSQGVIGDTIYF. The CDR3, as DNA: TGCGCCAGCAGCCAAGGGGTTATTGGCGACACCATATATTTT.